Included here is one TCR beta chain sequence, with context. Possible read error: a much larger clone is one base away. The CDR3 extends over 14 amino acids. The germline V gene encodes CDR1 MNHNS and CDR2 SASEGT. The data are from a study of T cells in Graves' hyperthyroidism and ophthalmopathy. The wider study: Peripheral blood collection took place at initial diagnosis, before any treatment.

Exclusions: uncontrolled infection, other autoimmune disease, pregnancy, lactation. The PBMCs had their origin in 7.5 to 10 ml of fresh peripheral blood. RNA transcripts provided the source from which TCR beta CDR3 regions were amplified. The TCR CDR3 was amplified in a first-round RT-PCR using the HTBI primer set. TCRdb processed the multiplex PCR reads anew with MiXCR; each CDR3 protein has one entry. The sample has approximately 400,000 distinct CDR3 sequences, roughly 14% seen once. This TCR was recovered from a woman aged 30 to 39 with Graves' ophthalmopathy. The sample was blood. V usage is TRBV6-1 and J usage is TRBJ1-1; D gene uncertain. CDR3 loop: CASSVGVGNTGAFF. As DNA, the CDR3 is TGTGCCAGCAGTGTTGGGGTGGGGAACACTGGAGCTTTCTTT.